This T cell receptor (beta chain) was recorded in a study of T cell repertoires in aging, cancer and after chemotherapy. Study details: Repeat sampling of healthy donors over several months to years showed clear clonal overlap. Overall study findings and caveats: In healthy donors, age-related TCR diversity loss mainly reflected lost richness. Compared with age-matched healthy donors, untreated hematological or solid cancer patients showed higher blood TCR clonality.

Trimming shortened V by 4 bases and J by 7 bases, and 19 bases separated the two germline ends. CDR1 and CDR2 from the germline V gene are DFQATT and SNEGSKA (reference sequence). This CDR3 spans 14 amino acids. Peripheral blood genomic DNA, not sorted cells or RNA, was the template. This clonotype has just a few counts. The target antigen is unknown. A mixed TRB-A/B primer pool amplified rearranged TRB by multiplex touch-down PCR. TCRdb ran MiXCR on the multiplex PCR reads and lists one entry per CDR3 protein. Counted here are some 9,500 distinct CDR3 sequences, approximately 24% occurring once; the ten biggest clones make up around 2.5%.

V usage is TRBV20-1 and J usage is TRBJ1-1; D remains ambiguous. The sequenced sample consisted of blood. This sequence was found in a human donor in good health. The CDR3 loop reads CSATIRRPGGEAFF. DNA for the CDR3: TGCAGTGCTACAATACGGCGGCCGGGCGGTGAAGCTTTCTTT.